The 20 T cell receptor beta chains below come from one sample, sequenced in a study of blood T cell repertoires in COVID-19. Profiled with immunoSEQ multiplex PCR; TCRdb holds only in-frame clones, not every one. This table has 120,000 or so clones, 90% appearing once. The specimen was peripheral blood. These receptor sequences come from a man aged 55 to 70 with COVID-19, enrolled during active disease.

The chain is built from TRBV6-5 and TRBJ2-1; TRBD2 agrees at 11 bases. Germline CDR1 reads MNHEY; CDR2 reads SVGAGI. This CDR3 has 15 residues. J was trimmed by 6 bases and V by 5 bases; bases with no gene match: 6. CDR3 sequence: CASSKETSGINEQFF. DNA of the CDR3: TGTGCCAGCAGTAAGGAGACTAGCGGGATCAATGAGCAGTTCTTC.

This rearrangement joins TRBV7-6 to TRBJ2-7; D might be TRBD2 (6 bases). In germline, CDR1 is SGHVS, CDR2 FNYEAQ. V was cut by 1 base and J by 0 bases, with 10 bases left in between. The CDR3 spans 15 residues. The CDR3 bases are TGTGCCAGCAGCTTAGGCCCCGGGAGCTCCTACGAGCAGTACTTC. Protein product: CASSLGPGSSYEQYF.

Here the CDR3 reads CASIQDRDDEQYF. The DNA for the CDR3 is TGTGCCAGCATTCAGGACAGGGATGACGAGCAGTACTTC. The chain links TRBV11-2 to TRBJ2-7, with 8 nucleotides matching TRBD1. This CDR3 spans 13 amino acids. From germline, CDR1 is SGHAT and CDR2 FQNNGV. Trimming at V came to 7 bases and at J to 5 bases, leaving 7 bases not matched to a gene. Full variable domain (rest looked up from reference TRBV11-2 and TRBJ2-7): EAGVAQSPRYKIIEKRQSVAFWCNPISGHATLYWYQQILGQGPKLLIQFQNNGVVDDSQLPKDRFSAERLKGVDSTLKIQPAKLEDSAVYLCASIQDRDDEQYFGPGTRLTVT.

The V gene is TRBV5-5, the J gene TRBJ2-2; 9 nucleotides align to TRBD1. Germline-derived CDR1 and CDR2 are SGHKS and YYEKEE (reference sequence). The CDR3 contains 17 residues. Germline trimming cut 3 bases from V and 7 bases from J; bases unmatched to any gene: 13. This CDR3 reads CASSSGQGTAKFGELFF. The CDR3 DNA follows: TGTGCCAGCAGCTCAGGACAGGGGACGGCGAAGTTCGGGGAGCTGTTTTTT.

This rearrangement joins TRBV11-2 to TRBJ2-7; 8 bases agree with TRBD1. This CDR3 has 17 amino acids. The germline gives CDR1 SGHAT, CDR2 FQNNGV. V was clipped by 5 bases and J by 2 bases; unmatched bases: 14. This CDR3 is CASSLVPGQVGTYEQYF. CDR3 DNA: TGTGCCAGCAGCCTAGTCCCGGGACAGGTGGGTACCTACGAGCAGTACTTC.

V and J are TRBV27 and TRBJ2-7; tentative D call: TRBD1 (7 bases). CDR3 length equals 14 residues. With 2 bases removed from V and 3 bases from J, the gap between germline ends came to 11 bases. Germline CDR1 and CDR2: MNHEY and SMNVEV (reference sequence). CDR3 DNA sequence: TGTGCCAGCAGTTTAGGCAGGGGGGTCTACGAGCAGTACTTC. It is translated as CASSLGRGVYEQYF.

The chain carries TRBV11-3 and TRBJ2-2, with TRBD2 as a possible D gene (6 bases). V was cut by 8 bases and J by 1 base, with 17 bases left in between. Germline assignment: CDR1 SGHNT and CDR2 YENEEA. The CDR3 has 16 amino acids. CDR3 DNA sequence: TGTGCCAGCCGTCTTAGAGGCGGGATGAACACCGGGGAGCTGTTTTTT. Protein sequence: CASRLRGGMNTGELFF. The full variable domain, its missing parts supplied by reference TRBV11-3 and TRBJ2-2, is EAGVVQSPRYKIIEKKQPVAFWCNPISGHNTLYWYLQNLGQGPELLIRYENEEAVDDSQLPKDRFSAERLKGVDSTLKIQPAELGDSAVYLCASRLRGGMNTGELFFGEGSRLTVL.

CDR3 sequence (DNA): TGCGCCAGCAGCCAAGAACACGTAGCCAAAAACATTCAGTACTTC. This sequence encodes CASSQEHVAKNIQYF. The chain carries TRBV4-1 and TRBJ2-4, with D unclear. CDR3 size: 15 residues. V lost 0 bases and J lost 0, with 6 bases in between. The germline CDR1 and CDR2 sequences are MGHRA and YSYEKL.

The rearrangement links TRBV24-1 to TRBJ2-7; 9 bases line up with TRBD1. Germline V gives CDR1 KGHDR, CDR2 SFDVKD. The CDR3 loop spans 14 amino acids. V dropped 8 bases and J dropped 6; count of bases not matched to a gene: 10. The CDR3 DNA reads TGTGCCACCATGGGAACAGGGGGCTCGGGCGAGCAGTACTTC. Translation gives CATMGTGGSGEQYF.

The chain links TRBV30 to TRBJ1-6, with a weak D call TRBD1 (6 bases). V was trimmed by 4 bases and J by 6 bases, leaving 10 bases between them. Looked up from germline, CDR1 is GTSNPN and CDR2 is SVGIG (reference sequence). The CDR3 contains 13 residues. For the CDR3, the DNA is TGTGCCTGGACCAGGGGTGTTAATTCACCCCTCCACTTT. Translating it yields CAWTRGVNSPLHF. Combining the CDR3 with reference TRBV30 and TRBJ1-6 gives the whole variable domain SQTIHQWPATLVQPVGSPLSLECTVEGTSNPNLYWYRQAAGRGLQLLFYSVGIGQISSEVPQNLSASRPQDRQFILSSKKLLLSDSGFYLCAWTRGVNSPLHFGNGTRLTVT.

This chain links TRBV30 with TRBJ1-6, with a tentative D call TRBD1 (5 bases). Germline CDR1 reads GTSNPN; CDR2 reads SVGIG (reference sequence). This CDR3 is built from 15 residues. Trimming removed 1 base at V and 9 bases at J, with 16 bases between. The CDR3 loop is CAWSDGTGEGSPLHF. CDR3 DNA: TGTGCCTGGAGTGACGGGACTGGGGAAGGTTCACCCCTCCACTTT.

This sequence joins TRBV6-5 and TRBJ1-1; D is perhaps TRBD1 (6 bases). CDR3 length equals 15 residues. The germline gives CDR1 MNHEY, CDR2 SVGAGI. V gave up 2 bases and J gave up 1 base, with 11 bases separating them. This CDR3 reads CASSYLDSANTEAFF. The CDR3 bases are TGTGCCAGCAGTTACCTGGACAGCGCGAACACTGAAGCTTTCTTT.

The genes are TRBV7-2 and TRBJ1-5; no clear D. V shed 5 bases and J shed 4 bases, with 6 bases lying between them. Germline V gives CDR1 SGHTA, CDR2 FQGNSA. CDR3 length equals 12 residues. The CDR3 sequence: CASSLTNQPQHF. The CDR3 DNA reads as TGTGCCAGCAGCCTTACTAATCAGCCCCAGCATTTT.

The CDR3 spells CASVFSGPGEAFF. CDR3 nucleotide sequence: TGTGCCAGCGTCTTCTCAGGGCCCGGCGAAGCTTTCTTT. The gene calls are TRBV6-5 and TRBJ1-1, with a possible D match to TRBD1 (5 bases). V lost 8 bases to trimming and J lost 8 bases, with 18 bases between them. The CDR3 sequence is 13 residues long. Germline V lookup: CDR1 MNHEY, CDR2 SVGAGI.

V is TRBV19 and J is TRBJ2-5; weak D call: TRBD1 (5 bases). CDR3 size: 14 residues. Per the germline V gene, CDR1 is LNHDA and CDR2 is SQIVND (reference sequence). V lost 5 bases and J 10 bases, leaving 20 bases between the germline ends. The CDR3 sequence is CASSSPGHSDIQYF. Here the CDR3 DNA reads TGTGCCAGTAGTTCCCCCGGACACTCAGATATCCAGTACTTC. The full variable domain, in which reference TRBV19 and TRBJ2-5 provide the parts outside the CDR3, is DGGITQSPKYLFRKEGQNVTLSCEQNLNHDAMYWYRQDPGQGLRLIYYSQIVNDFQKGDIAEGYSVSREKKESFPLTVTSAQKNPTAFYLCASSSPGHSDIQYFGPGTRLLVL.

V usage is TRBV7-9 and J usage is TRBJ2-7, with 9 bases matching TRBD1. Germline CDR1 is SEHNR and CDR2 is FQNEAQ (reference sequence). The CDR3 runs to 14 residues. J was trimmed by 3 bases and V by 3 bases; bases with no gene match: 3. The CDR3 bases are TGTGCCAGCAGCTTCGGGACAGGGCGCTACGAGCAGTACTTC. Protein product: CASSFGTGRYEQYF.

The CDR3 spells CASSEASGRSETQYF. The CDR3 DNA sequence: TGCGCCAGCAGTGAGGCTAGCGGGAGGTCAGAGACCCAGTACTTC. The J gene is TRBJ2-5, the V gene TRBV10-2, with 11 bases matching TRBD2. J gave up 4 bases and V 2 bases, and 3 bases lay outside the gene matches. The length of the CDR3 is 15 residues. Germline assignment: CDR1 WSHSY and CDR2 SAAADI.

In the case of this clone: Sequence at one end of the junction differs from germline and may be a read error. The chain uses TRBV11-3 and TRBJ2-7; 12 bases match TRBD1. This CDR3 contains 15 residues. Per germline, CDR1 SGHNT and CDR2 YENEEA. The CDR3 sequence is CASRYTGTGGDEQCF. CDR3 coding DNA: TGTGCCAGCAGGTATACCGGGACAGGGGGCGACGAGCAGTGCTTC. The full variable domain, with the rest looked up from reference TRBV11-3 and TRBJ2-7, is EAGVVQSPRYKIIEKKQPVAFWCNPISGHNTLYWYLQNLGQGPELLIRYENEEAVDDSQLPKDRFSAERLKGVDSTLKIQPAELGDSAVYLCASRYTGTGGDEQCFGPGTRLTVT.

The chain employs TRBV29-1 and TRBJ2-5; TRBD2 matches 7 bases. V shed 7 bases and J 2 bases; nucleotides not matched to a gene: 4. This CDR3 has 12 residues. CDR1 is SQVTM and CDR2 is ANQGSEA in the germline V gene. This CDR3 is CSAGREQETQYF. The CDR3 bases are TGCAGCGCAGGGAGGGAACAAGAGACCCAGTACTTC.

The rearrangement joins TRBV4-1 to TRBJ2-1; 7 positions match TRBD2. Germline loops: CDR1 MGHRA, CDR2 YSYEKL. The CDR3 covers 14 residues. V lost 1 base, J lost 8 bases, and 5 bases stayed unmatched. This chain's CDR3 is CASSQGEGRDEQFF. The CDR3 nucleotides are TGCGCCAGCAGCCAAGGGGAGGGCCGGGATGAGCAGTTCTTC.